The TCR beta chain under discussion was sequenced for a study of quantifying T cell responses using KT2 cells. The overall study: cDNA was made from DNase-treated RNA using alpha and beta constant primers.

A single-stranded UMI oligo with SP2 sequence was ligated to cDNA 3' ends. First-round PCR used about 4 cycles and beta primers RC1.1 and RC1.2 covering TRBC1 and TRBC2. TCRdb reprocessed the UMI-ligation and nested PCR reads with MiXCR, giving one entry per CDR3 protein. Here the sample spans 40,000 to 55,000 distinct CDR3 sequences, 9.5% to 13% being singletons. V lost 1 base and J 4 bases, leaving 13 bases between the germline ends. CDR1 is MNHEY and CDR2 is SMNVEV in the germline V gene (reference sequence). The CDR3 consists of 15 residues. A few counts support this clonotype. Material for sequencing was PBMCs spiked with cells of the T cell clone KT2. This clonotype was obtained from a human donor. V gene TRBV27 combines with J gene TRBJ1-2, with D unresolved. DNA for the CDR3: TGTGCCAGCAGTTTATTGGCTGGGCGTGCCTATGGCTACACCTTC. It is translated as CASSLLAGRAYGYTF.